This T cell receptor beta chain was identified in a study of tumor-infiltrating lymphocytes in primary liver carcinoma. Constant-region priming of roughly 0.45 ug total RNA yielded TCR beta cDNA. Three nested multiplex PCR rounds, a slightly modified ARM-PCR, produced the libraries for TCR beta. Researchers ran the first two PCR rounds for 10 cycles each with TRBV1-TRBV30 forward primers and a C-beta reverse primer. TCRdb reprocessed the multiplex PCR reads via MiXCR and lists one record per CDR3 protein. The sample includes fewer than 70,000 distinct CDR3 sequences, about three quarters of them seen just once. As to this clonotype: Mismatch with germline at one junction end may stem from a read error.

Total RNA and DNA came together from 20-30 mg of bulk tissue without cell sorting. Whichever tumor sample was examined, it had over 80% viable tumor cells. The length of the CDR3 is 14 residues. Germline assignment: CDR1 SGHAT and CDR2 FQNNGV. Sequenced input: liver tumor tissue from sampling region 2. Subset of the sample: tumor region T2, inferior pole. The clonotype was recovered from a man aged 35 to 55 with primary liver carcinoma and hepatitis B virus infection. This chain connects TRBV11-2 to TRBJ2-1, with no clear D. CDR3 DNA sequence: TGTGCCAGCAACTTATACGGGCTAGTTTGTGAGCAGTTCTTC. Protein sequence: CASNLYGLVCEQFF. The full variable domain, with the rest looked up from reference TRBV11-2 and TRBJ2-1, is EAGVAQSPRYKIIEKRQSVAFWCNPISGHATLYWYQQILGQGPKLLIQFQNNGVVDDSQLPKDRFSAERLKGVDSTLKIQPAKLEDSAVYLCASNLYGLVCEQFFGPGTRLTVL.